This T cell receptor (beta chain) was profiled in a study of cytomegalovirus exposure and HLA in healthy donors (dated by TCRdb to 2015 to 2018). For context, the study as a whole: The approximately 710 repertoires of the first cohort and the approximately 110 validation repertoires were produced on the same platform, according to a later analysis. High-throughput TCR immunosequencing, statistical association of individual TCRs with disease status, and machine learning were combined to predict cytomegalovirus infection status. The aim of the study was to test whether cataloging public T cell receptors could identify signatures of past pathogen exposure. Besides the first cohort of approximately 710 subjects, a separate validation cohort made up of around 120 different subjects was used.

Donors formed part of the validation cohort, which comprised about 130 subjects and was distinct from the first cohort of several hundred subjects. In regard to this clone: The antigen it recognizes is unknown. The record has no base qualities; no much larger clone is one base away.

General findings and caveats noted by the study authors: The authors suggested that the approach could potentially be extended to other disease states and immunological phenotypes. A later analysis found that TCRs clustered in the first cohort also tended to co-occur in the 120 validation repertoires, with 94% of cluster scores above 0. The study gave a list of about 160 TCR beta chains associated with cytomegalovirus. All 120 or so repertoires were used to score co-occurrence in the validation cohort in a later analysis, because that analysis had no HLA typing for the cohort. A few of the identified cytomegalovirus-associated TCR beta chains were confirmed in vitro to be specific for cytomegalovirus antigens. The classifier was reported to diagnose cytomegalovirus status with high specificity and sensitivity in both the original and validation cohorts. Most TCR sequences were observed very rarely across donors, whereas some public TCRs were present in many individuals.

Libraries were prepared through the immunoSEQ multiplex PCR assay. The authors' pipeline ran thus. To diagnose cytomegalovirus status from the catalog of TCR beta chain sequences, a statistical classification framework was built. Entries here come from immuneACCESS through TCRdb and include only in-frame sequences with V and J called. Some clones fail to appear in such tables; in the studies checked, an unresolved V gene covers under half of the shortfall, and the cause of the remainder is unknown. The V and J calls and clone size come from that table; D and trimming were worked out from the DNA. In this sample the table shows about 160,000 clones, 85% to 90% of which occur a single time. Of the sample, about 3% falls within the top ten clones. Ends trimmed: V by 6 bases, J by 5 bases; bases unmatched to a gene: 6. CDR1 is given as MDHEN and CDR2 as SYDVKM, both from the germline V gene. The CDR3, from cysteine to phenylalanine, totals 14 residues. This entry keeps only the CDR3 DNA: 42 bases, framed from base 1.

Sequences were obtained from PBMCs. This TCR came from a man aged 18 to 35 in good health and CMV-seronegative. The rearranged chain carries TRBV28 and TRBJ1-5; 8 of the junction bases match TRBD1. DNA sequence: TGTGCCAGCAGGATCGGACAGGGACATCAGCCCCAGCATTTT. Its translation is CASRIGQGHQPQHF.